Presented here are 6 T cell receptor beta chains from one specimen sequenced in a study of T cell repertoires in cytomegalovirus infection. TCRdb passed the reads through MiXCR, listing each CDR3 protein once. The sample comprises a few hundred thousand distinct CDR3 sequences, about 13% of which are singletons, and roughly 8.9% rests with the top ten. Sequenced material: PBMCs. The receptors derive from a human donor in good health (CMV status not recorded). Some clones in this sample may be carry-over from other donors' samples.

Ten or more counts support this clonotype. V and J are TRBV14 and TRBJ1-6; tentative D call: TRBD1 (6 bases). Germline loops: CDR1 SGHDN, CDR2 FVKESK. The CDR3 runs to 15 residues. V gave up 4 bases and J gave up 4 bases, with 11 bases separating them. This CDR3 reads CASSRRTAYNSPLHF. The CDR3 DNA is TGTGCCAGCAGCCGGAGGACAGCATATAATTCACCCCTCCACTTT. The full variable domain, in which reference TRBV14 and TRBJ1-6 provide the parts outside the CDR3, is EAGVTQFPSHSVIEKGQTVTLRCDPISGHDNLYWYRRVMGKEIKFLLHFVKESKQDESGMPNNRFLAERTGGTYSTLKVQPAELEDSGVYFCASSRRTAYNSPLHFGNGTRLTVT.

This clonotype was recorded at least ten times. The CDR3 protein is CASSPIVGTGGDRSEAFF. Written as DNA, the CDR3 is TGTGCCAGCAGTCCCATCGTCGGGACAGGGGGCGACAGGAGTGAAGCTTTCTTT. The chain is built from TRBV12-3 or TRBV12-4 and TRBJ1-1; 12 bases are a match to TRBD1. The CDR3 consists of 18 residues. The V segment lost 5 bases and the J segment 7 bases; nucleotides outside the gene matches: 17.

The chain combines TRBV20-1 with TRBJ2-1; 14 bases are shared with TRBD2. V shed 6 bases, J shed 7 bases, and the junction held 8 bases outside the gene matches. This CDR3 is 15 amino acids long. Germline V gene lookup returns CDR1 DFQATT and CDR2 SNEGSKA (reference sequence). CDR3 DNA: TGCAGTGCGGAGGGACTAGCGGGAGTAAAGAATGAGCAGTTCTTC. Protein: CSAEGLAGVKNEQFF.

At least ten counts were recorded for this clonotype. The gene calls are TRBV6-1 and TRBJ2-1; D is uncertain. Looked up from germline, CDR1 is MNHNS and CDR2 is SASEGT. This CDR3 comprises 13 residues. V dropped 11 bases and J dropped 5 bases, with 16 bases sitting between them. CDR3 coding DNA: TGTGCCGCGACCAGGTCCACTCACAATGAGCAGTTCTTC. It encodes CAATRSTHNEQFF.

The chain combines TRBV5-1 with TRBJ1-1; no clear D. Per the germline V gene, CDR1 is SGHRS and CDR2 is YFSETQ. The CDR3 sequence is 13 residues long. Deletions cut 0 bases from V and 3 bases from J, with 6 bases between. CDR3 residues: CASSLVSDTEAFF. DNA for the CDR3: TGCGCCAGCAGCTTGGTGTCGGACACTGAAGCTTTCTTT.

The J gene is TRBJ1-1, the V gene TRBV5-1; 7 bases agree with TRBD1. CDR3 size: 14 residues. The J segment lost 4 bases and the V segment lost 1 base, leaving 4 bases of the junction unmatched. CDR1 SGHRS and CDR2 YFSETQ come from the germline V gene. CDR3 sequence: CASSLYRDSTEAFF. The CDR3 nucleotides are TGCGCCAGCAGCTTGTACAGGGACAGCACTGAAGCTTTCTTT.